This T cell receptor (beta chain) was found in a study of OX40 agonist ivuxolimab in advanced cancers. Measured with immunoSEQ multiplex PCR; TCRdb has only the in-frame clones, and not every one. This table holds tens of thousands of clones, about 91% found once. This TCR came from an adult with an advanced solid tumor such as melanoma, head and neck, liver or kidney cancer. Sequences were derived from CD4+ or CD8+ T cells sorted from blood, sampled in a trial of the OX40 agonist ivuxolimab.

The CDR3 protein is CASSQDRENTEAFF. Here the CDR3 DNA reads TGCGCCAGCAGCCAAGATCGAGAAAACACTGAAGCTTTCTTT. J is TRBJ1-1 and V is TRBV4-3; no clear D gene. Trimming stripped 0 bases from V and 2 bases from J, with 7 bases between. Per the germline V gene, CDR1 is LGHNA and CDR2 is YSLEER. This CDR3 is built from 14 residues.